This T cell receptor beta chain stems from a study of blood T cell repertoires in COVID-19. Using immunoSEQ multiplex PCR, the repertoire was profiled, and TCRdb retains in-frame clones only, with some absent. The sample shows about 75,000 clones, 75% to 95% of them seen only once. Material for sequencing was peripheral blood. The clonotype comes from a human donor in a cohort sampled during active COVID-19.

CDR3 nucleotide sequence: TGTGCCAGCAGTTACAATGGAGGCGGCACTGAAGCTTTCTTT. Encoded protein: CASSYNGGGTEAFF. The chain carries TRBV6-5 and TRBJ1-1; D gene uncertain. CDR1 MNHEY and CDR2 SVGAGI come from the germline V gene. V lost 2 bases to trimming and J lost 4 bases, with 11 bases between them. The CDR3 runs 14 residues.